The 13 T cell receptor beta chains presented below share a single source sample, sequenced in a study of T-cell memory formation after mild COVID-19. TCRdb used MiXCR to reprocess the 5' RACE reads, holding one entry per CDR3 protein. Of approximately 410,000 distinct CDR3 sequences detected, about 22% appear once; the ten largest clones hold about an eighth. What was sequenced was PBMCs or a T cell subset sorted from them (not recorded which). The receptors derive from an adult woman who had mild COVID-19 (a few samples of this study predate the infection). Cell type and time point are not known.

This clonotype was seen more than once but under ten times. The chain couples TRBV3-1 to TRBJ2-3, with 14 bases identical to TRBD2. CDR3 length: 15 amino acids. In germline, CDR1 is LGHDT, CDR2 YNNKEL (reference sequence). The V segment lost 0 bases and the J segment 10 bases; nucleotides outside the gene matches: 3. CDR3 sequence reads: CASSQDRLAGGAQYF. For the CDR3, the DNA is TGTGCCAGCAGCCAAGATCGACTAGCGGGGGGGGCGCAGTATTTT.

CDR3 in amino acids: CASSQIIQRGYNEQFF. In DNA form, the CDR3 reads TGTGCCAGCAGCCAAATAATCCAAAGGGGTTACAATGAGCAGTTCTTC. The chain has TRBV3-1 and TRBJ2-1; D is possibly TRBD1 (5 bases). Between the trimmed V and J ends, which lost 2 bases and 4 bases, there was a span of 15 bases. This CDR3 contains 16 residues. Germline lookup yields CDR1 LGHDT and CDR2 YNNKEL (reference sequence).

This clonotype was observed a few times. The chain couples TRBV9 to TRBJ2-3; no clear D. Trimming left V 3 bases short and J 0 bases short, with 17 bases between. Germline assignment: CDR1 SGDLS and CDR2 YYNGEE. This CDR3 comprises 17 residues. Here the CDR3 DNA reads TGTGCCAGCAGCGCCTTCGACGCCATAGGGAGCACAGATACGCAGTATTTT. It encodes CASSAFDAIGSTDTQYF.

This clonotype was recorded a few times. This chain links TRBV15 with TRBJ2-7; tentatively, D is TRBD1 (5 bases). Germline V CDR1 and CDR2: LNHNV, YYDKDF (reference sequence). V shed 0 bases and J shed 2 bases, with 11 bases lying between them. The CDR3 runs 15 residues. Here the CDR3 DNA reads TGTGCCACCAGCAGAGATCAGGGAACCGCCTACGAGCAGTACTTC. Translated: CATSRDQGTAYEQYF.

The chain couples TRBV18 to TRBJ1-2; D not certain. The CDR3 is 15 residues long. Germline loops: CDR1 KGHSH, CDR2 LQKENI. Trimming removed 1 base from V and 4 bases from J, with 13 bases in between. In nucleotides, the CDR3 is TGTGCCAGCTCACCACGGGAAGGGTCTTTCTATGGCTACACCTTC. Amino acids: CASSPREGSFYGYTF.

This clonotype was seen a handful of times. The chain has TRBV4-3 and TRBJ2-3; TRBD1 agrees at 7 bases. CDR3 length equals 15 residues. J was trimmed by 4 bases and V by 0 bases; bases with no gene match: 4. The germline V gene encodes CDR1 LGHNA and CDR2 YSLEER. The chain's CDR3 is CASSQDSTGPDTQYF. In DNA form, the CDR3 reads TGCGCCAGCAGCCAAGACTCGACAGGGCCAGATACGCAGTATTTT.

This chain links TRBV6-2 or TRBV6-3 with TRBJ2-1, with D possibly TRBD2 on 5 matching bases. The V and J ends lost 5 bases and 8 bases respectively, with 16 bases between them. Germline lookup yields CDR1 MNHEY and CDR2 SVGEGT. This CDR3 has 14 amino acids. Here the CDR3 DNA reads TGTGCCAGCAGTAAAAGCGGCCCCTTGGATGAGCAGTTCTTC. Its translation is CASSKSGPLDEQFF.

This clonotype was observed a few times. This chain connects TRBV5-1 to TRBJ1-1; 10 bases agree with TRBD1. CDR3 length: 16 residues. V lost 4 bases, J lost 6 bases, and 12 bases stayed unmatched. Germline CDR1 is SGHRS and CDR2 is YFSETQ. CDR3 in amino acids: CASSRPGQGNFPEAFF. The CDR3, as DNA: TGCGCCAGCAGCCGGCCGGGACAGGGGAATTTTCCTGAAGCTTTCTTT. Supplemented by reference TRBV5-1 and TRBJ1-1, the full variable domain reads KAGVTQTPRYLIKTRGQQVTLSCSPISGHRSVSWYQQTPGQGLQFLFEYFSETQRNKGNFPGRFSGRQFSNSRSEMNVSTLELGDSALYLCASSRPGQGNFPEAFFGQGTRLTVV.

The chain links TRBV6-1 to TRBJ1-4; TRBD1 agrees at 10 bases. J gave up 7 bases and V 6 bases, and 5 bases lay outside the gene matches. Germline CDR1 MNHNS, CDR2 SASEGT. The CDR3 is 14 residues long. This chain's CDR3 is CASSIGTGVEKLFF. The CDR3 DNA reads as TGTGCCAGCAGCATCGGGACAGGGGTTGAAAAACTGTTTTTT.

Only a few counts were recorded for this clonotype. The rearrangement uses TRBV4-1 and TRBJ2-5, with 11 bases matching TRBD2. Germline V CDR1 and CDR2: MGHRA, YSYEKL. J was trimmed by 1 base and V by 0 bases; bases with no gene match: 1. The CDR3 length is 16 residues. The CDR3 coding sequence is TGCGCCAGCAGCCAAGAGGGACTAGCGGTCCAAGAGACCCAGTACTTC. It encodes CASSQEGLAVQETQYF.

The V call is TRBV6-4, the J call TRBJ2-3; perhaps D is TRBD1 or TRBD2 (5 bases each). The CDR3 spans 14 residues. The germline V gene has CDR1 MRHNA and CDR2 SNTAGT. Trimming cost V 4 bases and J 1 base, with 9 bases left between them. CDR3 sequence (DNA): TGTGCCAGCAGTGTCGGGGCGCGCACAGATACGCAGTATTTT. This gives the protein CASSVGARTDTQYF.

This clonotype has more than one count but fewer than ten. The chain is built from TRBV20-1 and TRBJ2-1; D gene uncertain. Germline V lookup: CDR1 DFQATT, CDR2 SNEGSKA (reference sequence). V shed 0 bases and J shed 2 bases, with 14 bases lying between them. This CDR3 is 16 amino acids long. CDR3 loop: CSARDGTARTYNEQFF. In DNA, the CDR3 is TGCAGTGCTAGAGATGGCACCGCACGTACCTACAATGAGCAGTTCTTC.

V is TRBV4-3 and J is TRBJ1-2, with D perhaps matching TRBD1 (5 bases). The CDR3 loop spans 16 amino acids. Germline-derived CDR1 and CDR2 are LGHNA and YSLEER. The ends were cut back, 0 bases at V and 2 bases at J, with 13 bases in the middle. This chain's CDR3 is CASSQDLGGPNYGYTF. In nucleotides, the CDR3 is TGCGCCAGCAGCCAAGACCTGGGGGGTCCAAACTATGGCTACACCTTC.